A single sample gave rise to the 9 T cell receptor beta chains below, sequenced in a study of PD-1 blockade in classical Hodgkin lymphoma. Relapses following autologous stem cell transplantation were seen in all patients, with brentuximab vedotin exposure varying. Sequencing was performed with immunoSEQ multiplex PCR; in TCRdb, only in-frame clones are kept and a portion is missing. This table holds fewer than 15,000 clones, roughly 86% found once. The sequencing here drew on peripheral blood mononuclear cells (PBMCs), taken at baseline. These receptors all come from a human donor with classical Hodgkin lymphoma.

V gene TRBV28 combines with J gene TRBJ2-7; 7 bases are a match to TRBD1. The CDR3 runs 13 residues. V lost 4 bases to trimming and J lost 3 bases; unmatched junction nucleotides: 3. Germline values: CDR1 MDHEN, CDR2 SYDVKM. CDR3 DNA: TGTGCCAGCAGTTGGGACAGCTACTACGAGCAGTACTTC. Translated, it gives CASSWDSYYEQYF.

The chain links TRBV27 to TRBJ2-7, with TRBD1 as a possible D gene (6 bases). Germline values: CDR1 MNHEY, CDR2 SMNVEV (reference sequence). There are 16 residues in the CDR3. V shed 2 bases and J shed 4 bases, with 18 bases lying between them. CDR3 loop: CASSLGLGQGSYEQYF. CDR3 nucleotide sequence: TGTGCCAGCAGTTTAGGACTGGGGCAGGGGAGTTACGAGCAGTACTTC.

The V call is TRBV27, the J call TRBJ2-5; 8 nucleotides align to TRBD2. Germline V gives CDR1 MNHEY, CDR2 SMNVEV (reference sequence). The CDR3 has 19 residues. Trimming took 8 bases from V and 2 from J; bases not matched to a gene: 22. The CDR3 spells CASSDGGLAGFPPQETQYF. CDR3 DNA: TGTGCCAGCTCCGACGGGGGGCTAGCGGGTTTTCCCCCTCAAGAGACCCAGTACTTC.

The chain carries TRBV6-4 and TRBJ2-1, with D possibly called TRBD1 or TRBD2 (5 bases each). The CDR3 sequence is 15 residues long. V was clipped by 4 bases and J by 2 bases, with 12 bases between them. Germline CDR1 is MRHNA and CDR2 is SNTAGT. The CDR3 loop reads CASSVGPGTYNEQFF. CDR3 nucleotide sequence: TGTGCCAGCAGTGTGGGACCTGGGACCTACAATGAGCAGTTCTTC.

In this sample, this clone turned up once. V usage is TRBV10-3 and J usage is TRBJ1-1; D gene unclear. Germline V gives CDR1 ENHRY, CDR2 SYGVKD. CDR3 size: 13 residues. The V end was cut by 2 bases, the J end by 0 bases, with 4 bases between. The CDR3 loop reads CAISEGMNTEAFF. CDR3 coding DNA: TGTGCCATCAGTGAGGGCATGAACACTGAAGCTTTCTTT.

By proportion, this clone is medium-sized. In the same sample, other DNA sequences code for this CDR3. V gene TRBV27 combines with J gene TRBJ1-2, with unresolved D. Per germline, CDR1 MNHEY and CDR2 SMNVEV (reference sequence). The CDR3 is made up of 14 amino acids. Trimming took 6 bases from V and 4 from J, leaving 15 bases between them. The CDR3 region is CASSLGAGVYGYTF. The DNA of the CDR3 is TGTGCCAGCAGCCTCGGAGCCGGGGTCTATGGCTACACCTTC.

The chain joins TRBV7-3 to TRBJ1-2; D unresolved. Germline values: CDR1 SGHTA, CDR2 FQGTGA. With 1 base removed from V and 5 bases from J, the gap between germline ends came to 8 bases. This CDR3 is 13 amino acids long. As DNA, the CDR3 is TGTGCCAGCAGCTTAAACCCCTTTTATGGCTACACCTTC. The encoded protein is CASSLNPFYGYTF.

CDR3 residues: CASSLAIPGTEAFF. The CDR3 nucleotides read TGTGCCAGCAGCTTAGCAATCCCGGGGACTGAAGCTTTCTTT. This chain links TRBV11-2 with TRBJ1-1; D is uncertain. Germline loops: CDR1 SGHAT, CDR2 FQNNGV. The CDR3 consists of 14 residues. Deletions cut 1 base from V and 5 bases from J, with 11 bases between.

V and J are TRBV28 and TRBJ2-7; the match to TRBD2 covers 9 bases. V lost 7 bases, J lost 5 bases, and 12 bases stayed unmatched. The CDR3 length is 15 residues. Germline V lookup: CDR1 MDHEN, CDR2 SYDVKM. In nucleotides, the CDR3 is TGTGCCAGCACTTATAGCGGGAGTACCCCTGACGAGCAGTACTTC. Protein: CASTYSGSTPDEQYF.